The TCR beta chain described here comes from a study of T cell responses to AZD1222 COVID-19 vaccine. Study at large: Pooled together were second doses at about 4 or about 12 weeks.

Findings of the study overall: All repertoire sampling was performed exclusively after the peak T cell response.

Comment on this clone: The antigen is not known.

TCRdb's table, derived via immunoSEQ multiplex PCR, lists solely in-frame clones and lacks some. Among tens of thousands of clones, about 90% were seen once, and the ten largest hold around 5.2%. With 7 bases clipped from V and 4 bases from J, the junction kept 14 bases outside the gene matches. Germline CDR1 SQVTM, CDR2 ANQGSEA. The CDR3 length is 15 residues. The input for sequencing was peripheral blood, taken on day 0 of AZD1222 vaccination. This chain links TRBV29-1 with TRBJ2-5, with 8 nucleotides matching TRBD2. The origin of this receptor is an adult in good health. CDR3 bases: TGCAGCGCCGAGGGAGGACTAGCTTTCGCAGAGACCCAGTACTTC. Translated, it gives CSAEGGLAFAETQYF.